The clone carrying this T cell receptor beta chain has just one count. This CDR3 comprises 13 residues. Germline values: CDR1 LNHDA, CDR2 SQIVND (reference sequence). Trimming pared 3 bases from V and 2 bases from J, leaving 7 bases between. PCR employed 60 Vbeta and 13 Jbeta primers. The assay was immunoSEQ multiplex PCR, and TCRdb's table has in-frame clones only and misses some. The sample carries 130,000 or so clones, approximately 81% recorded once. The sample originates from a study of cytomegalovirus exposure and HLA in healthy donors. This chain joins TRBV19 and TRBJ1-1; no clear D gene. The sequence came from a woman aged 40 to 50 in good health and CMV-seronegative. The sample was PBMCs. The CDR3 nucleotides are TGTGCCAGTAGTATTGGGAGAAACACTGAAGCTTTCTTT. Translation: CASSIGRNTEAFF. Complete variable domain (other parts from reference TRBV19 and TRBJ1-1): DGGITQSPKYLFRKEGQNVTLSCEQNLNHDAMYWYRQDPGQGLRLIYYSQIVNDFQKGDIAEGYSVSREKKESFPLTVTSAQKNPTAFYLCASSIGRNTEAFFGQGTRLTVV.